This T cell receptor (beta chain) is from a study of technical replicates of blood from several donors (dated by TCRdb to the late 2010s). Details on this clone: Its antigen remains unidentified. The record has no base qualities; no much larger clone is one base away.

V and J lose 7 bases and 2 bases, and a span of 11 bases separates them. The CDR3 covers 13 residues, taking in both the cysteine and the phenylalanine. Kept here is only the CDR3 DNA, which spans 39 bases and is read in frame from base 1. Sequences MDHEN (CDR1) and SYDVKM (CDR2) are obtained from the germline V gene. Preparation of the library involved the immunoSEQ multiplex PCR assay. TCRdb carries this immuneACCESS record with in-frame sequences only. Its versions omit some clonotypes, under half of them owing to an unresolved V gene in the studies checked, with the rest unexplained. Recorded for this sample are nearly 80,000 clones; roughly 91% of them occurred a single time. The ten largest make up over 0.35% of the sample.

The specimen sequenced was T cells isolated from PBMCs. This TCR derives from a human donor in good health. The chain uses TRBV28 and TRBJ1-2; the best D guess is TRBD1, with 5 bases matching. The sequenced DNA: TGTGCCAGCAACACCGGACAAAACTATGGCTACACCTTC. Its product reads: CASNTGQNYGYTF.